A single sample gave rise to the 24 T cell receptor beta chains below, sequenced in a study of OX40 agonist ivuxolimab in advanced cancers. Some clones are missing from TCRdb's copy, which holds only in-frame ones; the method was immunoSEQ multiplex PCR. There are more than 55,000 clones in the sample; roughly 85% occur only once, and 0.6% to 0.7% lies in the top ten. The sequencing here drew on CD4+ or CD8+ T cells sorted from blood, taken in a trial of the OX40 agonist ivuxolimab. The source is an adult with an advanced solid tumor such as melanoma, head and neck, liver or kidney cancer.

The V call is TRBV2, the J call TRBJ2-7; no firm D call. This CDR3 has 13 residues. Germline-derived CDR1 and CDR2 are SNHLY and FYNNEI. V was shortened by 7 bases and J by 1 base, with 11 bases between the two germline ends. The CDR3 bases are TGTGCCAGCAATGGCGACGGATCCTACGAGCAGTACTTC. Amino acids: CASNGDGSYEQYF.

V and J are TRBV5-1 and TRBJ2-1; possibly TRBD2 for D (5 bases). Germline values: CDR1 SGHRS, CDR2 YFSETQ. The CDR3 is 12 amino acids. Trimming removed 0 bases from V and 14 bases from J, with 12 bases in between. The CDR3 region is CASSLANSGKFF. In DNA, the CDR3 is TGCGCCAGCAGCTTGGCCAACTCGGGGAAGTTCTTC.

V usage is TRBV6-5 and J usage is TRBJ1-2; 12 bases agree with TRBD1. CDR3 length: 15 amino acids. V was pared by 6 bases and J by 4 bases, with 6 bases of the junction left unmatched. The V gene's germline CDR1 is MNHEY and CDR2 SVGAGI. The CDR3 nucleotides are TGTGCCAGCAGATCGGGACAGGGGGCGTTCTATGGCTACACCTTC. Translation gives CASRSGQGAFYGYTF.

This chain uses TRBV9 with TRBJ1-2; TRBD1 matches at 7 bases. The V segment lost 4 bases and the J segment 0 bases; nucleotides outside the gene matches: 6. The germline CDR1 and CDR2 sequences are SGDLS and YYNGEE. The length of the CDR3 is 15 residues. The CDR3 bases are TGTGCCAGCAGCCCCTCCGGGACAGCTAACTATGGCTACACCTTC. Residues: CASSPSGTANYGYTF.

The V gene is TRBV5-1, the J gene TRBJ2-5; the D is unclear. The last part of the DNA fits TRBJ2-7 better; the J call may be wrong. The CDR3 is 13 amino acids. Germline V gene lookup returns CDR1 SGHRS and CDR2 YFSETQ. Written as DNA, the CDR3 is TGCGCCAGCAGCCCCCACGGTCCCTACGAGCAGTACTTC. This translates into CASSPHGPYEQYF.

V and J are TRBV5-4 and TRBJ1-3; 7 bases are shared with TRBD1. The CDR3 spans 15 residues. The germline V gene has CDR1 SGHNT and CDR2 YYREEE (reference sequence). V lost 0 bases to trimming and J lost 7 bases; unmatched junction nucleotides: 7. The CDR3 region is CASSLGQTGLNTIYF. CDR3 coding DNA: TGTGCCAGCAGCTTGGGTCAGACAGGGTTGAACACCATATATTTT. The full variable domain, in which reference TRBV5-4 and TRBJ1-3 provide the parts outside the CDR3, is ETGVTQSPTHLIKTRGQQVTLRCSSQSGHNTVSWYQQALGQGPQFIFQYYREEENGRGNFPPRFSGLQFPNYSSELNVNALELDDSALYLCASSLGQTGLNTIYFGEGSWLTVV.

CDR3 nucleotide sequence: TGTGCCATCAGGGAAAGGCCAGATACGCAGTATTTT. This sequence encodes CAIRERPDTQYF. The chain has TRBV10-3 and TRBJ2-3; no reliable D call. Trimming shortened V by 6 bases and J by 4 bases, and 8 bases separated the two germline ends. CDR1 ENHRY and CDR2 SYGVKD come from the germline V gene. The CDR3 has 12 amino acids.

The V gene is TRBV6-5, the J gene TRBJ2-4; a possible D gene is TRBD1 (5 bases). Per the germline V gene, CDR1 is MNHEY and CDR2 is SVGAGI. Trimming took off 6 bases at V and 4 bases at J, with 7 bases between the two ends. The CDR3 has 12 amino acids. The CDR3 sequence is CASSRQKNIQYF. In DNA, the CDR3 is TGTGCCAGCAGCAGACAGAAAAACATTCAGTACTTC.

The V call is TRBV27, the J call TRBJ2-6; possibly TRBD1 for D (5 bases). Trimming shortened V by 1 base and J by 2 bases, and 9 bases separated the two germline ends. Germline V gene sequence: CDR1 MNHEY, CDR2 SMNVEV (reference sequence). The CDR3 is 16 residues long. Written as DNA, the CDR3 is TGTGCCAGCAGTTTATTGGCAGGGACTGGGGCCAACGTCCTGACTTTC. Encoded protein: CASSLLAGTGANVLTF.

This clone has only a few counts. The V gene is TRBV30, the J gene TRBJ1-1, with D possibly being TRBD1 (6 bases). The germline V gene encodes CDR1 GTSNPN and CDR2 SVGIG (reference sequence). Trimming shortened V by 7 bases and J by 1 base, and 16 bases separated the two germline ends. CDR3 size: 14 residues. CDR3 coding DNA: TGTGCCTTACACCGGAGGGGGAGGAACACTGAAGCTTTCTTT. Translated: CALHRRGRNTEAFF.

V usage is TRBV29-1 and J usage is TRBJ2-7; 9 nucleotides agree with TRBD1. The CDR3 runs to 15 residues. Germline V CDR1 and CDR2: SQVTM, ANQGSEA. V lost 7 bases, J lost 1 base, and 11 bases stayed unmatched. CDR3 protein: CSATRTGTGSYEQYF. The CDR3 nucleotides read TGCAGCGCCACCAGGACCGGGACAGGGTCCTACGAGCAGTACTTC.

The chain has TRBV6-6 and TRBJ2-2; TRBD1 matches at 7 bases. V gave up 8 bases and J gave up 6 bases; unmatched junction bases: 12. Germline CDR1 is MNHNY and CDR2 is SVGAGI (reference sequence). The CDR3 loop spans 15 amino acids. The CDR3 region has the DNA TGTGCCAGCGTTTGGTACAGGGGAAACGCCGGGGAGCTGTTTTTT. It is translated as CASVWYRGNAGELFF.

The chain employs TRBV4-1 and TRBJ2-7; TRBD2 matches 7 bases. The CDR3 extends over 13 amino acids. Germline CDR1 MGHRA, CDR2 YSYEKL. J lost 4 bases, V lost 3 bases, and 3 bases had no gene match. The CDR3 reads CASSQGGSYEQYF. The CDR3 bases are TGCGCCAGCAGCCAGGGCGGGAGTTACGAGCAGTACTTC.

The chain employs TRBV27 and TRBJ2-7; possibly TRBD2 for D (5 bases). Germline V gene sequence: CDR1 MNHEY, CDR2 SMNVEV (reference sequence). This CDR3 contains 15 residues. V was pared by 1 base and J by 4 bases, with 14 bases between. CDR3 sequence reads: CASSLYVAGGYEQYF. The CDR3 DNA reads as TGTGCCAGCAGTTTATACGTTGCAGGCGGGTACGAGCAGTACTTC.

This clone was recorded only once. The chain recombines TRBV2 with TRBJ2-1; no firm D call. The CDR3 extends over 13 amino acids. V was trimmed by 2 bases and J by 11 bases, leaving 13 bases between them. CDR1 and CDR2 (germline): SNHLY, FYNNEI. The CDR3 nucleotides are TGTGCCAGCAGTGAAAGAGTTACAATGAAGCAGTTCTTC. Protein: CASSERVTMKQFF.

The rearrangement uses TRBV5-4 and TRBJ1-1; D unresolved. The V gene lost 3 bases and the J gene lost 0 bases, with 12 bases spanning the gap. CDR1 and CDR2 from the germline V gene are SGHNT and YYREEE (reference sequence). The length of the CDR3 is 15 residues. CDR3 coding DNA: TGTGCCAGCAGCTCCCGGGGAGGGATGAACACTGAAGCTTTCTTT. The encoded protein is CASSSRGGMNTEAFF.

The gene calls are TRBV5-1 and TRBJ2-1, with D tentatively TRBD1 (5 bases). The V gene lost 0 bases and the J gene lost 2 bases, with 9 bases spanning the gap. CDR3 size: 15 residues. Germline lookup yields CDR1 SGHRS and CDR2 YFSETQ. Here the CDR3 DNA reads TGCGCCAGCAGCTTGGACGAAGGGGCCTACAATGAGCAGTTCTTC. As protein: CASSLDEGAYNEQFF.

V is TRBV9 and J is TRBJ1-2; D remains ambiguous. Germline V gene lookup returns CDR1 SGDLS and CDR2 YYNGEE. V was pared by 3 bases and J by 0 bases, with 9 bases between. This CDR3 has 14 residues. The CDR3, as DNA: TGTGCCAGCAGCGCCCCGGGAACTAACTATGGCTACACCTTC. It specifies CASSAPGTNYGYTF.

The table lists this clone with a count of one. The chain employs TRBV7-8 and TRBJ2-3; D not certain. This CDR3 is built from 13 residues. The V gene lost 0 bases and the J gene lost 8 bases, with 9 bases spanning the gap. CDR1 SGHVS and CDR2 FQNEAQ come from the germline V gene. The CDR3 loop reads CASSLAEQSTQYF. The CDR3 bases are TGTGCCAGCAGCTTAGCGGAGCAAAGTACGCAGTATTTT.

The chain has TRBV9 and TRBJ2-3; D is perhaps TRBD2 (6 bases). Germline CDR1 and CDR2: SGDLS and YYNGEE. The CDR3 totals 15 residues. The V end lost 0 bases, the J end lost 0 bases, and 8 bases lay between the germline ends. For the CDR3, the DNA is TGTGCCAGCAGCGTAGACGGGACTAGCACAGATACGCAGTATTTT. Translated: CASSVDGTSTDTQYF.

V usage is TRBV23-1 and J usage is TRBJ1-1; D not resolved. TRBV23-1 is marked as an open reading frame, function uncertain. CDR3 length: 16 residues. Trimming left V 2 bases short and J 1 base short, with 14 bases between. The DNA for the CDR3 is TGCGCCAGCAGTCAAAACAACCCGGGATCGAACACTGAAGCTTTCTTT. This sequence encodes CASSQNNPGSNTEAFF.

The rearrangement links TRBV5-6 to TRBJ2-3; TRBD1 matches at 7 bases. The germline V gene has CDR1 SGHDT and CDR2 YYEEEE. This CDR3 spans 14 amino acids. With 3 bases clipped from V and 3 bases from J, the junction kept 4 bases outside the gene matches. In nucleotides, the CDR3 is TGTGCCAGCAGCTGGACAGGTGGTACAGATACGCAGTATTTT. This codes for CASSWTGGTDTQYF.

The gene calls are TRBV19 and TRBJ2-7; 7 nucleotides line up with TRBD1. This CDR3 has 13 residues. The germline V gene has CDR1 LNHDA and CDR2 SQIVND (reference sequence). Trimming removed 10 bases from V and 0 bases from J; junction bases left unmatched: 6. The CDR3 here is CATRDRVSYEQYF. The CDR3 DNA follows: TGTGCCACAAGGGACAGAGTCTCCTACGAGCAGTACTTC.

The V and J genes are TRBV4-2 and TRBJ2-5; possibly TRBD2 for D (5 bases). Germline loops: CDR1 LGHNA, CDR2 YNFKEQ. Trimming took off 0 bases at V and 4 bases at J, with 12 bases between the two ends. The CDR3 runs to 15 residues. CDR3 bases: TGTGCCAGCAGCCAAGATTTCGCGGGTTTAGAGACCCAGTACTTC. This encodes CASSQDFAGLETQYF.